The rows below give T cell receptor beta chains drawn from one sample of a study of brain metastases from non-small cell lung cancer. Clones were sequenced by immunoSEQ multiplex PCR, and TCRdb holds only the in-frame ones, with some missing. The sample has roughly 540 clones; 85% are singletons. What was sequenced was tissue from a brain metastasis. These receptor sequences come from a donor at least 40 years old with non-small cell lung cancer. Both conserved end residues are part of each CDR3. Each record gives: D gene, V gene, J gene, clone size, CDR3 protein, CDR3 DNA. D genes are given only for firm matches. Where a row states a size, it is once, few, many or the class of an expanded clone; other rows omit it.

d_call: TRBD2
v_call: TRBV29-1
j_call: TRBJ2-1
clone_size: hyperexpanded
cdr3_aa: CSALAGDYNEQFF
cdr3_nt: TGCAGCGCACTAGCGGGAGACTACAATGAGCAGTTCTTC

d_call: TRBD2
v_call: TRBV10-1
j_call: TRBJ2-3
clone_size: few
cdr3_aa: CASSESVSGTDTQYF
cdr3_nt: TGCGCCAGCAGTGAGTCAGTTAGCGGGACAGATACGCAGTATTTT

d_call: NA
v_call: TRBV6-5
j_call: TRBJ1-5
clone_size: once
cdr3_aa: CASSPGGGKDQPQHF
cdr3_nt: TGTGCCAGCAGTCCCGGTGGGGGTAAAGATCAGCCCCAGCATTTT

d_call: TRBD2
v_call: TRBV5-5
j_call: TRBJ2-3
clone_size: NA
cdr3_aa: CASSSPRTSGGVSSTDTQYF
cdr3_nt: TGTGCCAGCAGCTCGCCTCGGACTAGCGGGGGGGTATCTAGCACAGATACGCAGTATTTT

d_call: NA
v_call: TRBV4-1
j_call: TRBJ2-5
clone_size: NA
cdr3_aa: CASSPQGETQYF
cdr3_nt: TGCGCCAGCAGCCCTCAGGGAGAGACCCAGTACTTC

d_call: NA
v_call: TRBV5-1
j_call: TRBJ1-2
clone_size: NA
cdr3_aa: CASSFGTDYGYTF
cdr3_nt: TGCGCCAGCAGCTTTGGGACGGACTATGGCTACACCTTC

d_call: TRBD1
v_call: TRBV18
j_call: TRBJ1-2
clone_size: NA
cdr3_aa: CASSPRTGGDGGYTF
cdr3_nt: TGTGCCAGCTCACCCAGAACAGGGGGCGATGGTGGCTACACCTTC

d_call: NA
v_call: TRBV27
j_call: TRBJ2-2
clone_size: NA
cdr3_aa: CASSFRDRGGTGELFF
cdr3_nt: TGTGCCAGCAGTTTCCGGGATAGGGGAGGCACCGGGGAGCTGTTTTTT

d_call: NA
v_call: TRBV13
j_call: TRBJ2-1
clone_size: NA
cdr3_aa: CASSSGSSYNEQFF
cdr3_nt: TGTGCCAGCAGCTCTGGTAGCTCCTACAATGAGCAGTTCTTC

d_call: TRBD1
v_call: TRBV28
j_call: TRBJ2-3
clone_size: NA
cdr3_aa: CASSLQGNTDTQYF
cdr3_nt: TGTGCCAGCAGCCTACAGGGGAACACAGATACGCAGTATTTT